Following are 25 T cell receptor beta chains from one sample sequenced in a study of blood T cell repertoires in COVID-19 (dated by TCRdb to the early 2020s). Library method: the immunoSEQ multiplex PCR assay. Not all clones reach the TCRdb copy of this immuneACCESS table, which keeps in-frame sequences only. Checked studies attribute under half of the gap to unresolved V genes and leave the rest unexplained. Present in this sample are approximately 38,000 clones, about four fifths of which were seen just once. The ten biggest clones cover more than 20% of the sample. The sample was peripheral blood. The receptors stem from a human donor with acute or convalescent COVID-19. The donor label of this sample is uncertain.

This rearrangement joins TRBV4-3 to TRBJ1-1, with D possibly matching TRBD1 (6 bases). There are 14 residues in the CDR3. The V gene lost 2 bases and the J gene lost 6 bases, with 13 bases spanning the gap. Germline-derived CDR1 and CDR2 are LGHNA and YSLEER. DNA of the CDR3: TGCGCCAGCAGCCAACTAGGACAGAGGGCTGAAGCTTTCTTT. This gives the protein CASSQLGQRAEAFF.

The CDR3 spells CASSPPGQGGEQFF. CDR3 nucleotides: TGTGCCAGCTCACCACCGGGACAGGGAGGTGAGCAGTTCTTC. The V and J genes are TRBV18 and TRBJ2-1; 9 bases are a match to TRBD1. The CDR3 spans 14 residues. V shed 0 bases and J 9 bases; nucleotides not matched to a gene: 3. Germline-derived CDR1 and CDR2 are KGHSH and LQKENI.

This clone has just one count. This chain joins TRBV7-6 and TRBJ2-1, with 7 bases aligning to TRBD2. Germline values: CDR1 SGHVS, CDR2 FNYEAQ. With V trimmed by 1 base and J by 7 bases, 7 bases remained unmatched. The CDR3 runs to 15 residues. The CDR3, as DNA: TGTGCCAGCAGCTTAGTGTTGAGCGGGAAGAATGAGCAGTTCTTC. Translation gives CASSLVLSGKNEQFF.

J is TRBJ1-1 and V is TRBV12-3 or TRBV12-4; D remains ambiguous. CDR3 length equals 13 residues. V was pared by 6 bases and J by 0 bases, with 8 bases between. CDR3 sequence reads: CASSLMVNTEAFF. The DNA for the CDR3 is TGTGCCAGCAGCCTAATGGTGAACACTGAAGCTTTCTTT.

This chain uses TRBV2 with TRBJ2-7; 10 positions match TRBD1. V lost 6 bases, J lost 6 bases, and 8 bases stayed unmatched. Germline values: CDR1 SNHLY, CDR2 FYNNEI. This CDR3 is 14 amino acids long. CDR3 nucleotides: TGTGCCAGCAGGAGAGAGACAGGGGGCACCGAGCAGTACTTC. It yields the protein CASRRETGGTEQYF. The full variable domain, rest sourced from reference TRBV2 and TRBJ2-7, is EPEVTQTPSHQVTQMGQEVILRCVPISNHLYFYWYRQILGQKVEFLVSFYNNEISEKSEIFDDQFSVERPDGSNFTLKIRSTKLEDSAMYFCASRRETGGTEQYFGPGTRLTVT.

This CDR3 reads CASSVDTRDSYEQYF. DNA for the CDR3: TGTGCCAGCAGCGTAGATACGCGGGACTCGTACGAGCAGTACTTC. The V gene is TRBV9, the J gene TRBJ2-7, with D perhaps TRBD2 (6 bases). Trimming took 0 bases from V and 4 from J, leaving 14 bases between them. The CDR3 runs to 15 residues. Germline CDR1 and CDR2: SGDLS and YYNGEE.

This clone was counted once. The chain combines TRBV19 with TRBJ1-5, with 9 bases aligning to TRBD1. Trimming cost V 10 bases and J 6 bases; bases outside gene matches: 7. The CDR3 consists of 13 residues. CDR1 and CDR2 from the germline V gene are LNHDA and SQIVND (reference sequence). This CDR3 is CATAGQGSQPQHF. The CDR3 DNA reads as TGTGCCACCGCCGGACAGGGGAGTCAGCCCCAGCATTTT.

CDR3 DNA: TGTGCCAGCAGCCGGACTTTTTCTGGCTACACCTTC. Amino acids: CASSRTFSGYTF. This chain uses TRBV7-9 with TRBJ1-2; the D is unclear. The V gene lost 5 bases and the J gene lost 7 bases, with 11 bases spanning the gap. The CDR3 is 12 residues long. Germline values: CDR1 SEHNR, CDR2 FQNEAQ (reference sequence).

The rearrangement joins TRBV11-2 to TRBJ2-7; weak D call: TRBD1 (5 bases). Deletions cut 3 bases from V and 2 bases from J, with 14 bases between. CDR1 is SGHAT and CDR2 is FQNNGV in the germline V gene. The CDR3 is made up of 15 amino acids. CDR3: CASSFSQGSTYEQYF. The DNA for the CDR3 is TGTGCCAGCAGCTTTTCCCAGGGTTCGACCTACGAGCAGTACTTC.

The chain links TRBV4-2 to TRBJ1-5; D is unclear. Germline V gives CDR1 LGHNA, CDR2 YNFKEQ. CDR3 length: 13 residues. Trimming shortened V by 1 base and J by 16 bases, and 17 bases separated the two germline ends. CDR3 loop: CASSQGTDTPFHF. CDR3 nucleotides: TGTGCCAGCAGCCAAGGAACCGACACCCCTTTTCATTTT.

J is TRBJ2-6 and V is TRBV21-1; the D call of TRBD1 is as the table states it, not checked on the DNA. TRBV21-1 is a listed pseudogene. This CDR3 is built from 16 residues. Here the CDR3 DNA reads TGTGCCAGCAACCTACAGGGGTTCACTGGGGCCAACGTCCTGACTTTC. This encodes CASNLQGFTGANVLTF.

CDR3 loop: CASSFRPGGLVETQYF. The CDR3, as DNA: TGTGCCAGCAGTTTCAGGCCAGGGGGCTTGGTAGAGACCCAGTACTTC. The V and J genes are TRBV28 and TRBJ2-5, with 8 bases identical to TRBD1. V was clipped by 3 bases and J by 4 bases; unmatched bases: 10. This CDR3 spans 16 amino acids. The V gene's germline CDR1 is MDHEN and CDR2 SYDVKM.

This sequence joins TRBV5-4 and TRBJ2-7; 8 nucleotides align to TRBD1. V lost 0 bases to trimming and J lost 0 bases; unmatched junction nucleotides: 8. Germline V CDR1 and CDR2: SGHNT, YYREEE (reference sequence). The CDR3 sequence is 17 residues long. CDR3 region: CASSLGGTGPSSYEQYF. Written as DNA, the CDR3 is TGTGCCAGCAGCTTGGGGGGGACAGGTCCGAGCTCCTACGAGCAGTACTTC.

DNA for the CDR3: TGTGCCAGCAGCTCCCTCCGAATAGCGGGGGCTCCGGATACGCAGTATTTT. It translates to CASSSLRIAGAPDTQYF. V is TRBV7-9 and J is TRBJ2-3; TRBD2 aligns across 9 bases. The CDR3 contains 17 residues. Germline trimming cut 4 bases from V and 6 bases from J; bases unmatched to any gene: 14. CDR1 and CDR2 (germline): SEHNR, FQNEAQ (reference sequence).

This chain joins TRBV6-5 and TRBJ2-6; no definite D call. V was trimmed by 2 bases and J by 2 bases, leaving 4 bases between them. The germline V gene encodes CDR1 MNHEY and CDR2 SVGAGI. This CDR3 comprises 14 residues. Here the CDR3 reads CASSYETGANVLTF. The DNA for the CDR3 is TGTGCCAGCAGTTACGAGACTGGGGCCAACGTCCTGACTTTC.

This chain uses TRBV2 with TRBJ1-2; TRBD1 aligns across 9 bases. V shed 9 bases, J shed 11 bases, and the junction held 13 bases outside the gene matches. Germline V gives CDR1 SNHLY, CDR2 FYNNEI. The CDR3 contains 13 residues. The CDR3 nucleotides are TGTGCCAGAGCACCGGGACAGGGCGTGGGGTACACCTTC. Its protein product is CARAPGQGVGYTF.

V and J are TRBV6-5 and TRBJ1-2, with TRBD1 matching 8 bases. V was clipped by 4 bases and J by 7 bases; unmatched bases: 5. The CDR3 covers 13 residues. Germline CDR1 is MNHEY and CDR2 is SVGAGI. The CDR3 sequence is CASSLLGTGGYTF. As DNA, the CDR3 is TGTGCCAGCAGTTTACTAGGGACAGGTGGCTACACCTTC.

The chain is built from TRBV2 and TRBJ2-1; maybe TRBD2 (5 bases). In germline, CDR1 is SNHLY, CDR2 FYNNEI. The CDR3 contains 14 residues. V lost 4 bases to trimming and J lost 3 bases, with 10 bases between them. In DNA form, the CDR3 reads TGTGCCAGCAGTGTAATGGGGAGCTACAATGAGCAGTTCTTC. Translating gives CASSVMGSYNEQFF.

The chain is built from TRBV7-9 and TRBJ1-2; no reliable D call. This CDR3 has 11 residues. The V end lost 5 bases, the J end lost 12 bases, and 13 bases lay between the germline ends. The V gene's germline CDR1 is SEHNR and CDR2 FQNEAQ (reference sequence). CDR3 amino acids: CASSPRLGHTF. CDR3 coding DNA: TGTGCCAGCAGCCCCCGACTAGGTCACACCTTC. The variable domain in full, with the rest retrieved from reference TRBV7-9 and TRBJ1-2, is DTGVSQNPRHKITKRGQNVTFRCDPISEHNRLYWYRQTLGQGPEFLTYFQNEAQLEKSRLLSDRFSAERPKGSFSTLEIQRTEQGDSAMYLCASSPRLGHTFGSGTRLTVV.

The CDR3 coding sequence is TGTGCCAGCAGACGTACAGGGGGCGACACCGGGGAGCTGTTTTTT. Protein: CASRRTGGDTGELFF. The V and J genes are TRBV2 and TRBJ2-2, with 9 bases fitting TRBD1. Trimming cost V 6 bases and J 3 bases; bases outside gene matches: 5. The CDR3 spans 15 residues. CDR1 and CDR2 from the germline V gene are SNHLY and FYNNEI.

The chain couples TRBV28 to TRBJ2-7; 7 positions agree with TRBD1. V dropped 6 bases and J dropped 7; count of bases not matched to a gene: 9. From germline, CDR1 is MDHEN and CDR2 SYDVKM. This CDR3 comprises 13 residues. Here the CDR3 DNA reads TGTGCCAGCAGCAACAGGGGTGACGGAGAGCAGTACTTC. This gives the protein CASSNRGDGEQYF.

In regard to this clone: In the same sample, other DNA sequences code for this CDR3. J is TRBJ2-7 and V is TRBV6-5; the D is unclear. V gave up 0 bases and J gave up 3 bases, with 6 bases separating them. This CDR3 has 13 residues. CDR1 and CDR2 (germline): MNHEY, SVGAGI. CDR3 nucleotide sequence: TGTGCCAGCAGTTACTCGAGAGGCTACGAGCAGTACTTC. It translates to CASSYSRGYEQYF.

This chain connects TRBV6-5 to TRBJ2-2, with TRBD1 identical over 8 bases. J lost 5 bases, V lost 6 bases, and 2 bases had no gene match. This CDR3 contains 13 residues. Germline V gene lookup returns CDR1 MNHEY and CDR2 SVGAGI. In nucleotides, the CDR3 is TGTGCCAGCAGAAGACAGGGGACCGGGGAGCTGTTTTTT. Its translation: CASRRQGTGELFF.

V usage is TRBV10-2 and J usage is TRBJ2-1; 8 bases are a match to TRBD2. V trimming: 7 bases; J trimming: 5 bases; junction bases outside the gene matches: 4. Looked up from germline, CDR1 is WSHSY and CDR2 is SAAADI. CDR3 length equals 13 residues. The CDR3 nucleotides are TGCGCCAGCAAAATAGCGGGAAACAATGAGCAGTTCTTC. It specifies CASKIAGNNEQFF.

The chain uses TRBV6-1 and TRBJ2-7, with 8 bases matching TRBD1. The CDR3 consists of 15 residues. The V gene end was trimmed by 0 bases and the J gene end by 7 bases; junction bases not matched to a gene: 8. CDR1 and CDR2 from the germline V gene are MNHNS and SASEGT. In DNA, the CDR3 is TGTGCCAGCAGTGAAGCAGGGACAGGTAGGGGTGAGCAGTACTTC. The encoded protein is CASSEAGTGRGEQYF.